This TCR beta chain was identified in a study of lymphopenia after photon versus proton radiotherapy. Findings of the study overall: Relative stability marked proton patients; photon patients lost diversity and naive cells. Better survival with proton therapy was suggested as possible, not demonstrated. After the lymphocyte nadir, photon-treated repertoires showed oligoclonal expansion, especially of CD8+ Temra cells.

Of note for this clone: Antigen unknown.

The V and J ends lost 0 bases and 6 bases respectively, with 19 bases between them. The CDR3 runs 17 residues. Germline V gene sequence: CDR1 LNHNV, CDR2 YYDKDF (reference sequence). Repertoires were generated with immunoSEQ multiplex PCR, while TCRdb's copy carries only in-frame clones and drops some. This sample has about 58,000 clones; approximately 84% occur once, and the top ten carry around 1.9%. The chain carries TRBV15 and TRBJ2-3; TRBD2 is a possible D gene (6 bases). The sequence came from a man aged 55 to 69 with pancreatic cancer. The source was peripheral blood, collected from a patient treated with proton-based radiotherapy. CDR3 loop: CATSRDYRRETMDTQYF. DNA of the CDR3: TGTGCCACCAGCAGAGATTATAGGAGGGAGACAATGGATACGCAGTATTTT.